This section outlines one T cell receptor beta chain sequence together with its context. Given the absence of the conserved phenylalanine or tryptophan at the CDR3 end, a read error is likely. The CDR3 loop spans 12 amino acids. Germline V CDR1 and CDR2: SQVTM, ANQGSEA. The record originates from a study of tumor-infiltrating lymphocytes in primary liver carcinoma. Across the whole study: Ages ranged from 30 to 69, with HCC or mixed HCC-cholangiocarcinoma. Samples returned roughly 3.5 to 7.5 million productive TCRbeta reads each. Read depth did not differ significantly between tissue types.

The investigators made TCR beta cDNA from about 0.45 ug total RNA, using a constant-region primer. Slightly modified ARM-PCR served as the procedure for the TCR beta libraries. These libraries came from three rounds of nested multiplex PCR. A C-beta reverse primer and TRBV1-TRBV30 forward primers served in each of the first two PCR rounds, at 9 to 11 cycles apiece. TCRdb ran MiXCR on the multiplex PCR reads and lists one entry per CDR3 protein. The data hold about 120,000 distinct CDR3 sequences, with approximately 68% observed a single time. Co-extracting RNA and DNA was done with about 20-33 mg of unsorted bulk tissue as input.

This chain uses TRBV29-1 with TRBJ1-1; D perhaps matches TRBD1 (6 bases). The sequence derives from a woman aged 55 to 70 with primary liver carcinoma and hepatitis B virus infection. Sequences were obtained from tumor-adjacent normal liver tissue. CDR3 DNA sequence: TGCAACGTTGCAAGACAGGAATCCGAAGCTTTCTCT. It codes for CNVARQESEAFS.